The 12 T cell receptor beta chains presented below share a single source sample, sequenced in a study of blood T cell repertoires in COVID-19. Assay used: immunoSEQ multiplex PCR; TCRdb lists only in-frame clones, some missing. Here the sample spans about 150,000 clones, 75% to 90% being singletons. Material: peripheral blood. The receptors originated from a man aged 45-65 years who had recovered from COVID-19.

The genes are TRBV9 and TRBJ1-2; D is ambiguous. The ends were cut back, 0 bases at V and 6 bases at J, with 21 bases in the middle. The CDR3 spans 17 residues. Germline V gene data show CDR1 as SGDLS and CDR2 as YYNGEE. CDR3 nucleotide sequence: TGTGCCAGCAGCGTAGCTGGACTACCGATGGCCCACAATGGCTACACCTTC. Amino acid sequence: CASSVAGLPMAHNGYTF.

The chain couples TRBV18 to TRBJ2-3; D ambiguous. The CDR3 sequence is 16 residues long. The V gene's germline CDR1 is KGHSH and CDR2 LQKENI. V lost 3 bases and J lost 0, with 13 bases in between. Here the CDR3 reads CASSPGRPLSTDTQYF. DNA of the CDR3: TGTGCCAGCTCACCGGGCAGACCATTAAGCACAGATACGCAGTATTTT. The variable domain in full, with the rest retrieved from reference TRBV18 and TRBJ2-3, is NAGVMQNPRHLVRRRGQEARLRCSPMKGHSHVYWYRQLPEEGLKFMVYLQKENIIDESGMPKERFSAEFPKEGPSILRIQQVVRGDSAAYFCASSPGRPLSTDTQYFGPGTRLTVL.

The chain uses TRBV11-3 and TRBJ2-5, with 13 positions matching TRBD2. Germline assignment: CDR1 SGHNT and CDR2 YENEEA. The CDR3 runs to 15 residues. With 5 bases clipped from V and 2 bases from J, the junction kept 2 bases outside the gene matches. The CDR3: CASSPLAGGQETQYF. In nucleotides, the CDR3 is TGTGCCAGCAGCCCACTAGCGGGGGGGCAAGAGACCCAGTACTTC. The whole variable domain, filled in from reference TRBV11-3 and TRBJ2-5, reads EAGVVQSPRYKIIEKKQPVAFWCNPISGHNTLYWYLQNLGQGPELLIRYENEEAVDDSQLPKDRFSAERLKGVDSTLKIQPAELGDSAVYLCASSPLAGGQETQYFGPGTRLLVL.

In its sample, this clone was seen once. V and J are TRBV10-3 and TRBJ2-1; the match to TRBD2 covers 10 bases. The CDR3 length is 16 residues. The trim removed 6 bases at V and 7 bases at J, leaving 12 bases unmatched. In germline, CDR1 is ENHRY, CDR2 SYGVKD. CDR3 in amino acids: CAISPSGGTLTNEQFF. CDR3 coding DNA: TGTGCCATCAGCCCTAGCGGGGGTACACTGACAAATGAGCAGTTCTTC.

The rearrangement links TRBV7-2 to TRBJ1-5, with 7 bases aligning to TRBD1. Trimming at V came to 4 bases and at J to 4 bases, leaving 7 bases not matched to a gene. The length of the CDR3 is 15 residues. In germline, CDR1 is SGHTA, CDR2 FQGNSA. The CDR3: CASSSGTVSNQPQHF. Here the CDR3 DNA reads TGTGCCAGCAGCTCAGGGACAGTATCGAATCAGCCCCAGCATTTT.

This chain links TRBV10-1 with TRBJ1-1; 7 nucleotides line up with TRBD1. Per the germline V gene, CDR1 is WNHNN and CDR2 is SYGVQD (reference sequence). V lost 6 bases, J lost 1 base, and 5 bases stayed unmatched. The CDR3 is 14 amino acids. The CDR3 loop reads CASRATGPNTEAFF. For the CDR3, the DNA is TGCGCCAGCAGGGCGACAGGGCCGAACACTGAAGCTTTCTTT.

This sequence joins TRBV7-9 and TRBJ1-2, with a possible D match to TRBD1 (6 bases). This CDR3 is built from 13 residues. V was cut by 5 bases and J by 3 bases, with 10 bases left in between. Germline CDR1 is SEHNR and CDR2 is FQNEAQ (reference sequence). The CDR3 reads CASSPGQYYGYTF. Here the CDR3 DNA reads TGTGCCAGCAGCCCCGGACAGTACTATGGCTACACCTTC.

This chain links TRBV7-2 with TRBJ2-7; 15 bases line up with TRBD2. This CDR3 has 17 residues. The germline gives CDR1 SGHTA, CDR2 FQGNSA. V was pared by 5 bases and J by 4 bases, with 9 bases of the junction left unmatched. For the CDR3, the DNA is TGTGCCAGCAGCAATCATCCCGGACTAGCGGGGGGGTACGAGCAGTACTTC. Translating it yields CASSNHPGLAGGYEQYF.

The chain uses TRBV27 and TRBJ1-3; D unresolved. Germline V CDR1 and CDR2: MNHEY, SMNVEV (reference sequence). Trimming left V 2 bases short and J 2 bases short, with 7 bases between. CDR3 size: 14 residues. The DNA for the CDR3 is TGTGCCAGCAGTTTAGGCGGGCCTGGAAACACCATATATTTT. It codes for CASSLGGPGNTIYF.

The rearrangement links TRBV6-6 to TRBJ1-5; 8 bases are shared with TRBD1. The germline V gene encodes CDR1 MNHNY and CDR2 SVGAGI (reference sequence). After removal of 5 bases from V and 3 bases from J, the junction contained 24 bases not matched to a gene. This CDR3 contains 21 residues. The CDR3 sequence is CASSHPYRDRTSPTSNQPQHF. CDR3 coding DNA: TGTGCCAGCAGTCATCCGTACCGGGACAGGACAAGCCCCACTTCCAATCAGCCCCAGCATTTT.

The table lists this clone with a count of one. At one boundary the junction diverges from the germline segment, which might be a read error. The V call is TRBV7-6, the J call TRBJ2-1; 16 bases are a match to TRBD2. This CDR3 has 19 amino acids. The germline CDR1 and CDR2 sequences are SGHVS and FNYEAQ. The CDR3 here is CASRLGPKGLAGGRNEQFF. Written as DNA, the CDR3 is TGTGCCAGCAGATTAGGGCCAAAGGGACTAGCGGGGGGGCGCAATGAGCAGTTCTTC.

The rearrangement joins TRBV9 to TRBJ1-2, with TRBD1 identical over 8 bases. Germline-derived CDR1 and CDR2 are SGDLS and YYNGEE. With 4 bases clipped from V and 4 bases from J, the junction kept 12 bases outside the gene matches. The CDR3 loop spans 16 amino acids. The DNA of the CDR3 is TGTGCCAGCAGCTCCGCGGACAGGGCCCTGCCCTATGGCTACACCTTC. Translation gives CASSSADRALPYGYTF.